This TCR beta chain stems from a study of T cells in localized non-small cell lung cancer. General study points: Longer overall survival associated with higher blood T cell density; shorter survival with higher adjacent-lung clonality.

Only in-frame clones appear in the TCRdb table, and some are missing; sequencing was by immunoSEQ multiplex PCR. The table shows tens of thousands of clones, with approximately 81% occurring only once. On this clone itself: Its antigen is undetermined.

This TCR came from a male donor at least 60 years old with stage II lung adenocarcinoma. This specimen consisted of peripheral blood mononuclear cells, obtained before any cancer treatment.

CDR3 sequence reads: CASRPTGRGSDTQYF. The CDR3 DNA follows: TGTGCCAGCAGGCCCACAGGGCGGGGGTCAGATACGCAGTATTTT. V usage is TRBV6-1 and J usage is TRBJ2-3, with D possibly TRBD2 on 7 matching bases. The germline V and J ends were trimmed by 6 bases and 4 bases, with 17 bases remaining between them. The CDR3 covers 15 residues. The germline V gene has CDR1 MNHNS and CDR2 SASEGT.